This T cell receptor (beta chain) is from a study of blood T cell repertoires in COVID-19. Overall study: In each case, the material was cDNA or gDNA derived from T cells, B-cell-depleted T cells, or PBMCs.

The table came from immunoSEQ multiplex PCR; TCRdb's copy has only in-frame clones and leaves some out. The data show 250,000 to 300,000 clones, with roughly nine tenths seen just once and more than 10% held by the top ten. The CDR3 is made up of 14 amino acids. Germline V gene data show CDR1 as SGHAT and CDR2 as FQNNGV. Trimming removed 2 bases from V and 3 bases from J, with 11 bases in between. Sequenced material: peripheral blood. The clonotype originates from a woman in her 30s with COVID-19, enrolled during active disease. V and J are TRBV11-2 and TRBJ2-7; D gene unclear. The CDR3 region is CASSLIVVGYEQYF. Written as DNA, the CDR3 is TGTGCCAGCAGCTTAATCGTAGTCGGCTACGAGCAGTACTTC.